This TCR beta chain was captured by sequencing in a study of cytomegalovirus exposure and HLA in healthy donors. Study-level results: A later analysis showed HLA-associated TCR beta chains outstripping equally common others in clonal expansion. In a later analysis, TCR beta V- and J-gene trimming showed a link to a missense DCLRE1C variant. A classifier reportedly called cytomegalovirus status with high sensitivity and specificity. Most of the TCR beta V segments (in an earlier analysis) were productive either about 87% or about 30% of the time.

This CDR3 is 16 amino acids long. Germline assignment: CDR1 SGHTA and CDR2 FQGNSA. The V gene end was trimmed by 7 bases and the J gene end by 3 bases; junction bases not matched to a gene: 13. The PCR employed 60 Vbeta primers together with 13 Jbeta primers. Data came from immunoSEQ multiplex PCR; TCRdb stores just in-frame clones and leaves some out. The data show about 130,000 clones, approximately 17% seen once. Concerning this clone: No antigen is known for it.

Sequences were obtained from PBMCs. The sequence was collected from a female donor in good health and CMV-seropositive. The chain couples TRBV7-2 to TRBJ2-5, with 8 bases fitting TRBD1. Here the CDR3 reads CASTRGLTGVEETQYF. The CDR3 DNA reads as TGTGCCAGCACCCGAGGGTTGACAGGGGTGGAAGAGACCCAGTACTTC.